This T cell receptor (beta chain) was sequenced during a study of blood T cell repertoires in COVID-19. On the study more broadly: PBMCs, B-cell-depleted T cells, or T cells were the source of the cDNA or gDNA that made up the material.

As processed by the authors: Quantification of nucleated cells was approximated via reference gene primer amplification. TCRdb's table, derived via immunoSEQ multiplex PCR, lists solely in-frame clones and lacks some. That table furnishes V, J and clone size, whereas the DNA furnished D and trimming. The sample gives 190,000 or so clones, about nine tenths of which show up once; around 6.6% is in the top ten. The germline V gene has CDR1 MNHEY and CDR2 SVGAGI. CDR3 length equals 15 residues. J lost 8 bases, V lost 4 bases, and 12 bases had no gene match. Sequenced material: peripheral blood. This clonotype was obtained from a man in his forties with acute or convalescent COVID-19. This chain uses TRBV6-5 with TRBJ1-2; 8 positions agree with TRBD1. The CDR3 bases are TGTGCCAGCAGTTTTCAGGGGGCGAAGGTTGGGGGCTACACCTTC. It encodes CASSFQGAKVGGYTF.